This TCR beta chain was profiled in a study of graft-versus-host responses after intestinal transplantation. Whole-study results and caveats: The study found high graft-versus-host to host-versus-graft clonal ratios in allografts of patients with graft-donor T cell macrochimerism.

V lost 1 base and J lost 7, with 13 bases in between. The CDR3 has 14 amino acids. Germline CDR1 MGHRA, CDR2 YSYEKL. In regard to this clone: The target antigen is unknown.

The method was immunoSEQ multiplex PCR; TCRdb's version includes in-frame clones alone and lacks a portion of them. The repertoire holds approximately 82,000 clones, with 85% to 95% as singletons. The clonotype comes from a human donor who was the organ donor for an intestinal transplant. The input for sequencing was unstimulated CD8+ T cells sorted from spleen or lymph node cells, taken before transplant. The chain employs TRBV4-1 and TRBJ2-5; no definite D call. The CDR3 region is CASSQANLPGTQYF. DNA of the CDR3: TGCGCCAGCAGCCAAGCCAACCTTCCGGGGACCCAGTACTTC.